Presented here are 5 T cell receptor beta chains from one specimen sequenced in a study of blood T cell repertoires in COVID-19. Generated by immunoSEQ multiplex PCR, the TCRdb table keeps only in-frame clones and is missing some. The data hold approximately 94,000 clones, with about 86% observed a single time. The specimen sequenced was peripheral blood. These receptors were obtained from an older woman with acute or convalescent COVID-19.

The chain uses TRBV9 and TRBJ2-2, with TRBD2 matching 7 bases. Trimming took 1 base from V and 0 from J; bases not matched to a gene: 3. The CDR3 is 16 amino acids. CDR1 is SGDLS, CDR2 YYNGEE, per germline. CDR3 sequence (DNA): TGTGCCAGCAGCGTATTGGCGGGAGCGAACACCGGGGAGCTGTTTTTT. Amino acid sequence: CASSVLAGANTGELFF.

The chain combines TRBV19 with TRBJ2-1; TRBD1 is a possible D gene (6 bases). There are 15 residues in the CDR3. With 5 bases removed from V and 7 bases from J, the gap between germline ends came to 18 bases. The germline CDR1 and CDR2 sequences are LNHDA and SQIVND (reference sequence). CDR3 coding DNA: TGTGCCAGTAGTGGGCAGGGGATTGGCACGAATGAGCAGTTCTTC. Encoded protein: CASSGQGIGTNEQFF.

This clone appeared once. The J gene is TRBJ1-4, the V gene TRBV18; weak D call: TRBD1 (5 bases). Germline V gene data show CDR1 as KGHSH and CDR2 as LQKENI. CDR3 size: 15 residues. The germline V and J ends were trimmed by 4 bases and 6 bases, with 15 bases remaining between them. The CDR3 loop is CASSLTAGVDEKLFF. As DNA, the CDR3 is TGTGCCAGCTCACTTACAGCGGGGGTCGATGAAAAACTGTTTTTT.

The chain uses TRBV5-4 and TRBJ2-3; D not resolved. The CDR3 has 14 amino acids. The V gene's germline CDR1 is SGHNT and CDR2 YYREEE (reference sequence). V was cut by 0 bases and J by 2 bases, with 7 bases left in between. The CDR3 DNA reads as TGTGCCAGCAGCTTGGGTCAGGACACAGATACGCAGTATTTT. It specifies CASSLGQDTDTQYF.

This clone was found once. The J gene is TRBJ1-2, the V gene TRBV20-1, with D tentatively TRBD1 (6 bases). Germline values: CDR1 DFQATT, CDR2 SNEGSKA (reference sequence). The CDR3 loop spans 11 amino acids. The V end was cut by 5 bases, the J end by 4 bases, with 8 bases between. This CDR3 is CSAGGGYGYTF. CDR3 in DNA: TGCAGTGCTGGGGGCGGCTATGGCTACACCTTC.